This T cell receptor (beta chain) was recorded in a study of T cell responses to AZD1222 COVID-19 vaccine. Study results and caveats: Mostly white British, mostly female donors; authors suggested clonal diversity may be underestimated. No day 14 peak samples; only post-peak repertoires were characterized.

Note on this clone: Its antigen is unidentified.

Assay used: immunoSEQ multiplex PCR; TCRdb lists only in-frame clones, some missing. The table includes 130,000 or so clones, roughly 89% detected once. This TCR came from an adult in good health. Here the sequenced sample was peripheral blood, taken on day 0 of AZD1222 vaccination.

CDR3 nucleotides: TGTGCCAGCAGCGCCACAGGGGCGACTGAAGCTTTCTTT. Protein: CASSATGATEAFF. The gene calls are TRBV11-2 and TRBJ1-1; 7 bases agree with TRBD1. The J segment lost 5 bases and the V segment lost 5 bases, leaving 5 bases of the junction unmatched. This CDR3 has 13 amino acids. Germline values: CDR1 SGHAT, CDR2 FQNNGV.